The T cell receptor (beta chain) described here comes from a study of T cell responses to AZD1222 COVID-19 vaccine. The assay was immunoSEQ multiplex PCR, and TCRdb's table has in-frame clones only and misses some. Among 45,000 to 70,000 clones listed, more than 80% were seen once. The CDR3 covers 15 residues. Trimming left V 4 bases short and J 9 bases short, with 19 bases between. Looked up from germline, CDR1 is SGHRS and CDR2 is YFSETQ. The genes are TRBV5-1 and TRBJ2-2; D is ambiguous. The TCR comes from an adult who received the AZD1222 COVID-19 vaccine. Here the sequenced sample was peripheral blood, taken 28 days after the second AZD1222 dose. CDR3 in amino acids: CASSTTIGLGRELFF. The CDR3 nucleotides are TGCGCCAGCAGCACTACGATTGGCCTAGGGCGGGAGCTGTTTTTT.